This T cell receptor (beta chain) derives from a study of molecular identifiers for immune sequencing clone quantification (dated by TCRdb to 2017 to 2018). Regarding the study in general: For a replicate experiment, the RNA from either 20,000 or 100,000 naive CD8 T cells was divided into five aliquots, and four of those aliquots went on to sequencing. CD8 T cells were used in a methods study to benchmark molecular-identifier clustering-based TCR repertoire sequencing (MIDCIRS) and TCR RNA copy counting. Points the paper makes about the study in general: Without barcode sub-clustering, chimeric consensus sequences inflated TCR diversity; chimeras reached as high as 47%. Clones above 20 RNA copies held over 98% of molecules in CMV-specific effector cells but under 1% in naive cells. The naive libraries included spiked-in Jurkat TCR RNA (roughly 11 copies' worth), and this RNA is not part of the donor repertoire. A single cell's worth of spiked-in Jurkat TCR RNA was reported detectable even among about 1.1 million naive CD8 T cells. Modeling gave about 3.2 recovered TCR RNA copies per cell versus around 10 by digital PCR, implying approximately 30% capture efficiency. Highly expanded clone sizes could be underestimated if identical TCR molecules share a barcode.

The library was prepared using PCR. Instrument on record: Illumina HiSeq 4000. Preparation of bulk TCR libraries followed a previously described approach, with the TCR primers listed in Table S5. Purification of total RNA was performed with the Qiagen AllPrep DNA/RNA kit. Before any analysis, reads coming from multiple sequencing runs of the same library were combined into one pool. Turning to the authors' computational methods: Reads were retained only if the reads had an exact TCR constant sequence, and the retained reads were trimmed to 150 nt and grouped according to their 12-nt molecular barcodes. Reads within each barcode group were sub-clustered using a 15% Levenshtein threshold, and quality-weighted consensus sequences were constructed for each RNA molecule. Non-functional sequences were removed, as were lower-count sequences one edit away from another. On the basis of fitting two negative binomial distributions, barcode sub-clusters with fewer than 20% of the maximum read count were discarded. Using fastp at Q25 and MiXCR, TCRdb reprocessed the public reads and kept productive beta chains. For every CDR3 protein sequence, its rows merge into one entry that carries the most common genes and DNA. These V and J calls rely on TCRdb rather than the paper's analysis. This sample gives 550,000 to 750,000 distinct CDR3 sequences in total; about 20% of them show up just once. The top ten clones comprise roughly 0.9% of the sample.

This clonotype was counted at least ten times. There is no known antigen for this receptor. Base qualities are not at hand, and no much larger clone is one base apart. The CDR3 goes from the cysteine to the phenylalanine over 16 residues. Of the read, only the CDR3 DNA is kept; its 48 bases are in frame from base 1. Per the germline V gene, MNHEY is the CDR1 and SVGEGT is the CDR2. Trimming removed 5 bases from V and 0 bases from J, leaving 14 bases between the germline ends. Libraries of naive CD8 T cells were generated from roughly 18,000 to 920,000 sorted cells, with 10%, 30% or 50% of the purified RNA used. On a BD FACSAria II, naive CD8 T cells were FACS-sorted as CD8+CD4-CCR7+CD45RA+ and collected into RLT Plus buffer. To test detection sensitivity, Jurkat RNA equivalent to ten TCR copies was spiked into samples of roughly 18,000-1,000,000 naive CD8 T cells. CD8 T cells were enriched using RosetteSep CD8+ T Cell Enrichment Cocktail and Ficoll-Paque, and the enriched cells then underwent ACK red cell lysis.

The TCR sequence derives from a human donor in good health. Some libraries in this study had Jurkat cell RNA spiked in. Sequencing was done on a sample of naive CD8+ T cells from blood, with Jurkat cell RNA spiked in. The label giving this sample's cell subset or site can be read as: FACS-sorted CD8+CD4-CCR7+CD45RA+ naive T cells. Recombination linked TRBV6-2 or TRBV6-3 to TRBJ2-1; the D gene is not confidently resolved. CDR3 reads: CASSPRGVSSYNEQFF. The nucleotide sequence is given as TGTGCCAGCAGTCCCCGCGGCGTGAGCTCCTACAATGAGCAGTTCTTC.